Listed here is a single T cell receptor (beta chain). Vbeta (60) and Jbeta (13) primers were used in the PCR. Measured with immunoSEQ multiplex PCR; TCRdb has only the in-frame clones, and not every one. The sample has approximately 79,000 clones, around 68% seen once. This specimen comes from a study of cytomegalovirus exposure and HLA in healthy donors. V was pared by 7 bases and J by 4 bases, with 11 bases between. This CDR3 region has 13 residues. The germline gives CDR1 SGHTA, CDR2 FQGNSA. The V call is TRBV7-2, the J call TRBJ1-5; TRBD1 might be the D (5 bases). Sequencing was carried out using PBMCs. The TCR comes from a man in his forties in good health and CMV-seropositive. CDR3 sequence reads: CASTVTENQPQHF. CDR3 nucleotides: TGTGCCAGCACCGTGACAGAGAATCAGCCCCAGCATTTT.